These 13 T cell receptor beta chains were all obtained from the same sample, sequenced in a study of T cells after yellow fever vaccination. Each CDR3 protein gets one entry after TCRdb re-called the 5' RACE reads with MiXCR. The sample holds some 560,000 distinct CDR3 sequences, roughly a fifth seen once. This specimen was PBMCs, taken 15 days after the yellow fever booster vaccination. These receptors came from a man between 25 and 39 years old who received the YFV17D yellow fever vaccine.

Many counts were recorded for this clonotype. The V and J genes are TRBV27 and TRBJ1-1; D uncertain. V was shortened by 6 bases and J by 0 bases, with 11 bases between the two germline ends. The germline V gene has CDR1 MNHEY and CDR2 SMNVEV (reference sequence). The CDR3 loop spans 14 amino acids. The CDR3 is CASRPRSVNTEAFF. The CDR3 region has the DNA TGTGCCAGCAGACCCAGGAGTGTGAACACTGAAGCTTTCTTT.

The V gene is TRBV11-3, the J gene TRBJ2-1; 10 bases are a match to TRBD2. The CDR3 totals 16 residues. The junction had 7 bases not matched to a gene; V was cut back by 3 bases and J by 5 bases. Germline CDR1 and CDR2: SGHNT and YENEEA. In DNA form, the CDR3 reads TGTGCCAGCAGCTTGGCCGGGACTAGCGTAAACAATGAGCAGTTCTTC. Translating gives CASSLAGTSVNNEQFF.

This clonotype was seen only a few times. The chain links TRBV20-1 to TRBJ2-6; D may be TRBD1 (5 bases). The CDR3 has 12 residues. With 6 bases removed from V and 2 bases from J, the gap between germline ends came to 5 bases. Germline CDR1 reads DFQATT; CDR2 reads SNEGSKA (reference sequence). The CDR3 here is CSARAGANVLTF. The CDR3 DNA reads as TGCAGTGCCAGGGCTGGGGCCAACGTCCTGACTTTC.

The chain has TRBV20-1 and TRBJ2-7; D may match TRBD1 or TRBD2 (5 bases each). V lost 6 bases and J 7 bases, leaving 16 bases between the germline ends. This CDR3 has 12 residues. Germline V gives CDR1 DFQATT, CDR2 SNEGSKA (reference sequence). The CDR3 coding sequence is TGCAGTGCCGCCGGGACCCTCTGGGAGCAGTACTTC. This gives the protein CSAAGTLWEQYF.

V and J are TRBV20-1 and TRBJ2-7; 8 nucleotides agree with TRBD1. This CDR3 is 13 amino acids long. Germline loops: CDR1 DFQATT, CDR2 SNEGSKA (reference sequence). J lost 2 bases, V lost 6 bases, and 6 bases had no gene match. For the CDR3, the DNA is TGCAGTGCCCCGCGGACAGGGACCTACGAGCAGTACTTC. The encoded protein is CSAPRTGTYEQYF.

The chain couples TRBV2 to TRBJ1-1, with TRBD1 matching 7 bases. Germline V CDR1 and CDR2: SNHLY, FYNNEI. Trimming at V came to 2 bases and at J to 2 bases, leaving 2 bases not matched to a gene. The length of the CDR3 is 14 residues. DNA for the CDR3: TGTGCCAGCAGTGAAAACAGGGGTAACACTGAAGCTTTCTTT. This encodes CASSENRGNTEAFF.

The chain combines TRBV7-3 with TRBJ2-1, with D hard to call. With 5 bases removed from V and 2 bases from J, the gap between germline ends came to 16 bases. Per germline, CDR1 SGHTA and CDR2 FQGTGA. The CDR3 runs to 16 residues. CDR3 nucleotide sequence: TGTGCCAGCAGCCCTGCAGAGGTACGGCCCTACAATGAGCAGTTCTTC. As protein: CASSPAEVRPYNEQFF.

V gene TRBV28 combines with J gene TRBJ2-5; D is possibly TRBD1 or TRBD2 (5 bases each). The CDR3 covers 15 residues. V lost 4 bases to trimming and J lost 5 bases, with 17 bases between them. The germline gives CDR1 MDHEN, CDR2 SYDVKM. CDR3 loop: CASSSPGGAGETQYF. The CDR3 bases are TGTGCCAGCAGTTCCCCTGGGGGAGCTGGGGAGACCCAGTACTTC.

V is TRBV18 and J is TRBJ2-3; TRBD1 might be the D (5 bases). The CDR3 loop spans 15 amino acids. In germline, CDR1 is KGHSH, CDR2 LQKENI. V was cut by 5 bases and J by 3 bases, with 15 bases left in between. The DNA of the CDR3 is TGTGCCAGCTCAGGGGCCCACAGCCCGACAGATACGCAGTATTTT. It encodes CASSGAHSPTDTQYF. Filled out from reference TRBV18 and TRBJ2-3, the complete variable domain reads NAGVMQNPRHLVRRRGQEARLRCSPMKGHSHVYWYRQLPEEGLKFMVYLQKENIIDESGMPKERFSAEFPKEGPSILRIQQVVRGDSAAYFCASSGAHSPTDTQYFGPGTRLTVL.

This chain connects TRBV7-2 to TRBJ2-1, with a possible D match to TRBD1 (6 bases). Deletions cut 5 bases from V and 1 base from J, with 15 bases between. Germline V gene data show CDR1 as SGHTA and CDR2 as FQGNSA. The length of the CDR3 is 16 residues. CDR3 in amino acids: CASSRQARVSYNEQFF. DNA for the CDR3: TGTGCCAGCAGCCGACAGGCACGAGTGTCCTACAATGAGCAGTTCTTC. The full variable domain, in which reference TRBV7-2 and TRBJ2-1 provide the parts outside the CDR3, is GAGVSQSPSNKVTEKGKDVELRCDPISGHTALYWYRQSLGQGLEFLIYFQGNSAPDKSGLPSDRFSAERTGGSVSTLTIQRTQQEDSAVYLCASSRQARVSYNEQFFGPGTRLTVL.

In this sample, this clonotype turned up a few times. This chain uses TRBV5-1 with TRBJ2-1; 9 bases align to TRBD2. CDR1 SGHRS and CDR2 YFSETQ come from the germline V gene. This CDR3 comprises 15 residues. With V trimmed by 4 bases and J by 3 bases, 5 bases remained unmatched. In DNA, the CDR3 is TGCGCCAGCAGCCCACATAGCGGGAGCTACAATGAGCAGTTCTTC. It yields the protein CASSPHSGSYNEQFF.

V gene TRBV6-2 or TRBV6-3 combines with J gene TRBJ1-1, with D unresolved. CDR3 length: 13 amino acids. CDR1 is MNHEY, CDR2 SVGEGT, per germline. V shed 6 bases and J shed 1 base, with 9 bases lying between them. The CDR3 DNA is TGTGCCAGCAGAGGAGCGGGGAACACTGAAGCTTTCTTT. It codes for CASRGAGNTEAFF.

The rearrangement joins TRBV2 to TRBJ2-7; D call uncertain. V shed 7 bases and J shed 5 bases, with 6 bases lying between them. Germline values: CDR1 SNHLY, CDR2 FYNNEI. The CDR3 runs to 10 residues. The CDR3 DNA reads as TGTGCCAGCACCTGGGACGAGCAGTACTTC. This sequence encodes CASTWDEQYF. Combining the CDR3 with reference TRBV2 and TRBJ2-7 gives the whole variable domain EPEVTQTPSHQVTQMGQEVILRCVPISNHLYFYWYRQILGQKVEFLVSFYNNEISEKSEIFDDQFSVERPDGSNFTLKIRSTKLEDSAMYFCASTWDEQYFGPGTRLTVT.